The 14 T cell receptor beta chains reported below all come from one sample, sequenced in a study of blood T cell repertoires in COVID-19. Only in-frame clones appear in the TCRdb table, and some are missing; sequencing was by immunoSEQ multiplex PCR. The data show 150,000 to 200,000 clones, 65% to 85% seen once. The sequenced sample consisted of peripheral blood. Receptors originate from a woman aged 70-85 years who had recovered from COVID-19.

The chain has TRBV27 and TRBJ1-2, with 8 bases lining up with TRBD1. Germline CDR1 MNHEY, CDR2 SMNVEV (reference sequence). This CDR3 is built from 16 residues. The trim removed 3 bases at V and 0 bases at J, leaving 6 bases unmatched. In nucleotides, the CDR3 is TGTGCCAGCAGTTTGGACAGGGCGAGAGCTAACTATGGCTACACCTTC. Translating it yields CASSLDRARANYGYTF.

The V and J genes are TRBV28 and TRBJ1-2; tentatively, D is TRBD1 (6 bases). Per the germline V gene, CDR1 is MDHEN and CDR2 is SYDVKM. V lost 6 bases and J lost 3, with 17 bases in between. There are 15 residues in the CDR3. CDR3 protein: CASSPGDRPHYGYTF. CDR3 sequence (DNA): TGTGCCAGCAGCCCGGGTGACAGGCCCCACTATGGCTACACCTTC.

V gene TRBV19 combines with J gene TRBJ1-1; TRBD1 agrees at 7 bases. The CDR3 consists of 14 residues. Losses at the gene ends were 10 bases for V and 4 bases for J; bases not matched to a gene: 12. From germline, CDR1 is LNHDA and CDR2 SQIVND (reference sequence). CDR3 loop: CATPVYPGGTEAFF. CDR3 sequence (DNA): TGTGCCACCCCAGTATACCCAGGGGGCACTGAAGCTTTCTTT.

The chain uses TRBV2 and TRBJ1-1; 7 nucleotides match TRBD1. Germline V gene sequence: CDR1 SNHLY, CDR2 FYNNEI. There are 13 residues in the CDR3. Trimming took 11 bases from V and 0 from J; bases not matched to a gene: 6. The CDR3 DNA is TGTGCCTTCGGGGGACAGTTGAACACTGAAGCTTTCTTT. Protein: CAFGGQLNTEAFF.

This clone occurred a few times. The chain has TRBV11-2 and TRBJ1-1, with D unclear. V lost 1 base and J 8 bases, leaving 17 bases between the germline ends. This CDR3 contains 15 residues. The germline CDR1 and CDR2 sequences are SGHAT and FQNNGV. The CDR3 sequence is CASSLAFWERPEAFF. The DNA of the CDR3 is TGTGCCAGCAGCTTAGCGTTCTGGGAGCGACCCGAAGCTTTCTTT.

DNA of the CDR3: TGTGCCAGTAGTATGGGGGGACTAGCGGGAGATACGCAGTATTTT. Translating gives CASSMGGLAGDTQYF. The chain recombines TRBV19 with TRBJ2-3, with 12 nucleotides matching TRBD2. Germline V gene sequence: CDR1 LNHDA, CDR2 SQIVND (reference sequence). J lost 5 bases, V lost 3 bases, and 3 bases had no gene match. There are 15 residues in the CDR3.

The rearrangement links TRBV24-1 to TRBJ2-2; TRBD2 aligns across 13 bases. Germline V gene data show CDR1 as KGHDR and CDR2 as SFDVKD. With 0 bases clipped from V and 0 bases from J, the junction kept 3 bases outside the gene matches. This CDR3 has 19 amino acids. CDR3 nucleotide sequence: TGTGCCACCAGTGATTTGCCCGGACTAGCGGGAGCGAACACCGGGGAGCTGTTTTTT. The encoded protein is CATSDLPGLAGANTGELFF.

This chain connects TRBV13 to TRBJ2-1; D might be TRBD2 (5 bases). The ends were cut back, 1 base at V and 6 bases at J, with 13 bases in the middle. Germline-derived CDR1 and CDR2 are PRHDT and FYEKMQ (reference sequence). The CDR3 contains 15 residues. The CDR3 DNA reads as TGTGCCAGCAGCTTAGCTACGGGGTTGGGCAATGAGCAGTTCTTC. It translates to CASSLATGLGNEQFF. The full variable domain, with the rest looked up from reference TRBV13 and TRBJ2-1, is AAGVIQSPRHLIKEKRETATLKCYPIPRHDTVYWYQQGPGQDPQFLISFYEKMQSDKGSIPDRFSAQQFSDYHSELNMSSLELGDSALYFCASSLATGLGNEQFFGPGTRLTVL.

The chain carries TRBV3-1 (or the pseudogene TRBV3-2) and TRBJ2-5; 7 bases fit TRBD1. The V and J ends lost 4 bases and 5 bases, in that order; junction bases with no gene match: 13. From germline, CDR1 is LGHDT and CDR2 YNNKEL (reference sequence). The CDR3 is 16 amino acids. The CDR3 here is CASSPEGPTGLETQYF. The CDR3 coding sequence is TGTGCCAGCAGCCCCGAGGGGCCGACAGGGTTGGAGACCCAGTACTTC.

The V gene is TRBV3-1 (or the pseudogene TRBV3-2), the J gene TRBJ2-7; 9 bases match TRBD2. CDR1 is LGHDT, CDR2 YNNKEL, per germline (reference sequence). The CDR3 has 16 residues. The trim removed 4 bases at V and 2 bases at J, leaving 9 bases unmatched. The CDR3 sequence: CASSPTRASGTYEQYF. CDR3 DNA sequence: TGTGCCAGCAGCCCCACCCGGGCTAGCGGGACCTACGAGCAGTACTTC.

The CDR3 reads CASSLVNTGELFF. In DNA, the CDR3 is TGTGCCAGCAGTTTAGTCAACACCGGGGAGCTGTTTTTT. The chain has TRBV2 and TRBJ2-2; no firm D call. Trimming removed 5 bases at V and 2 bases at J, with 6 bases between. CDR3 length: 13 amino acids. In germline, CDR1 is SNHLY, CDR2 FYNNEI.

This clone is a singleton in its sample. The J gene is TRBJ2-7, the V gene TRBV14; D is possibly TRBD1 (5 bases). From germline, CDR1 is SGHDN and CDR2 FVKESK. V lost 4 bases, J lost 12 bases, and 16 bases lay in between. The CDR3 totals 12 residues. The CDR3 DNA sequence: TGTGCCAGCAGCCCAACGAGACAGTCCTGGTACTTC. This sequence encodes CASSPTRQSWYF.

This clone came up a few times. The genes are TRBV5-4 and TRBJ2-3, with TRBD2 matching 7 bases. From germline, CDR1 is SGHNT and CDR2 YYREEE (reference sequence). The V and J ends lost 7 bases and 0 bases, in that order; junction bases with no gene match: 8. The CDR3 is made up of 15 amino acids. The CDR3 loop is CASVGGGGSTDTQYF. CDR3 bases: TGTGCCAGCGTTGGTGGGGGGGGGAGCACAGATACGCAGTATTTT.

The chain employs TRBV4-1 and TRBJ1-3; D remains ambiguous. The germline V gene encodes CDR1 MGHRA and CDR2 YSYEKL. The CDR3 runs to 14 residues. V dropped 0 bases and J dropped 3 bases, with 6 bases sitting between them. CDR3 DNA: TGCGCCAGCAGCCAAGATCTCGTTGGAAACACCATATATTTT. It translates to CASSQDLVGNTIYF.